The present T cell receptor beta chain was sequenced within a study of blood T cell repertoires in COVID-19. The wider study: Whether acute or convalescent, the COVID-19 samples came from the United States, Italy and Spain. T cells, B-cell-depleted T cells, or PBMCs supplied cDNA or gDNA.

V was clipped by 0 bases and J by 6 bases, with 10 bases between them. The CDR3 contains 15 residues. CDR1 and CDR2 (germline): SGHRS, YFSETQ. Libraries were prepared by immunoSEQ multiplex PCR; TCRdb keeps only in-frame clonotypes and omits some of them. This sample has about 300,000 clones, with about nine tenths found just once. Sequencing used peripheral blood. This TCR was sampled from a woman under 40 with COVID-19, enrolled during active disease. V usage is TRBV5-1 and J usage is TRBJ1-6; the D gene is possibly TRBD1 (6 bases). CDR3 sequence reads: CASSLDGTTNSPLHF. Written as DNA, the CDR3 is TGCGCCAGCAGCTTGGACGGGACAACTAATTCACCCCTCCACTTT. The entire variable domain, with the rest obtained from reference TRBV5-1 and TRBJ1-6, is as follows: KAGVTQTPRYLIKTRGQQVTLSCSPISGHRSVSWYQQTPGQGLQFLFEYFSETQRNKGNFPGRFSGRQFSNSRSEMNVSTLELGDSALYLCASSLDGTTNSPLHFGNGTRLTVT.